This T cell receptor (beta chain) was sequenced for a study of shared clonotypes between healthy human individuals. Study-level background: Each donor's CD4 naive and CD4 memory cells filled three plates apiece, CD8 naive two, and CD8 memory one.

For each subset, genomic DNA was distributed in equal portions over several immunoSEQ plates. Profiling relied on immunoSEQ multiplex PCR, and the TCRdb table lists in-frame clones only, not all of them. The data contain under 650,000 clones, 95% to 97% of them seen just once; the ten biggest clones take up 0.05% to 0.07%. Comment on this clone: Its antigen is not identified.

The ends lost 6 bases at V and 6 bases at J; junction bases unmatched: 6. Looked up from germline, CDR1 is LNHDA and CDR2 is SQIVND (reference sequence). The CDR3 spans 14 residues. Whole-study findings and limits: Generally, naive subsets (rather than memory subsets) showed larger estimated richness. Sampling covered nothing but blood. Tissue TCR repertoires likely differ from those found in blood.

Sequenced input: naive CD4+ T cells sorted from blood. The sample's subset: CD45RA+ positively selected. The chain combines TRBV19 with TRBJ2-5; TRBD2 matches at 11 bases. The TCR was taken from a woman aged 25 to 39 in good health. The CDR3 reads CASSTSGSLKTQYF. The CDR3 DNA reads as TGTGCCAGTAGCACTAGCGGGAGTTTGAAGACCCAGTACTTC.